This T cell receptor beta chain was captured by sequencing in a study of blood T cell repertoires in COVID-19. Germline CDR1 SGHNT, CDR2 YYREEE (reference sequence). The CDR3 loop spans 16 amino acids. V gave up 4 bases and J gave up 3 bases, with 16 bases separating them. The method was immunoSEQ multiplex PCR; TCRdb's version includes in-frame clones alone and lacks a portion of them. The repertoire consists of more than 200,000 clones, with roughly nine tenths occurring once and the leading ten covering 1.7%. The genes are TRBV5-4 and TRBJ2-2; the D gene is possibly TRBD2 (6 bases). The receptor's source is a man aged 70-80 years with acute or convalescent COVID-19. The sequencing sample was made of peripheral blood. The CDR3 sequence is CASSSGIGTDTGELFF. DNA of the CDR3: TGTGCCAGCAGCAGTGGAATTGGGACTGACACCGGGGAGCTGTTTTTT.